Described below is a single T cell receptor (beta chain) sequence and its context. Its antigen is undetermined. The junction differs from germline at one of its ends, possibly a read error. This entry is derived from a study of shared clonotypes between healthy human individuals. The CDR3 spans 15 residues. CDR1 SEHNR and CDR2 FQNEAQ come from the germline V gene (reference sequence). The method was immunoSEQ multiplex PCR; TCRdb's version includes in-frame clones alone and lacks a portion of them. This sample has a few million clones; 85% to 95% occur once, and the top ten carry 0.39%. Study-wide results and caveats: Clonotype sharing among the donors was expected to vary with sequencing depth. Sorted-subset sequencing was shown by rarefaction to be incomplete despite large depth.

Into CD45RA+ naive and CD45RA-negative memory subsets, the CD4+ cells were split. What was sequenced was naive CD4+ T cells from PBMCs. Regarding subset: CD45RA+ positively selected. This clonotype originated in a man between 18 and 29 years old in good health. Some clones in this sample may be carry-over from other donors' samples. This chain links TRBV7-9 with TRBJ2-7; 9 positions match TRBD1. The CDR3 sequence: CASSSRTGGSHEQYF. The CDR3 nucleotides are TGTGCCAGCAGCTCGCGTACAGGGGGCTCCCACGAGCAGTACTTC.